These 18 T cell receptor beta chains were sequenced from one sample in a study of cytotoxic CD8 clonotypes in ibrutinib-treated CLL. Assay: immunoSEQ multiplex PCR; the TCRdb copy retains only in-frame clones and omits some. The table includes under 50,000 clones, 65% to 70% detected once. Sequencing was performed on PBMCs, taken at disease progression, from a patient treated with ibrutinib. The receptors were sampled from a human donor with chronic lymphocytic leukemia.

Only a few counts were recorded for this clone. The chain joins TRBV19 to TRBJ1-1, with D possibly being TRBD1 (6 bases). Germline CDR1 and CDR2: LNHDA and SQIVND (reference sequence). V lost 2 bases to trimming and J lost 5 bases, with 18 bases between them. This CDR3 spans 16 amino acids. This chain's CDR3 is CASSIRRRGWETEAFF. CDR3 nucleotides: TGTGCCAGTAGTATAAGGCGCAGGGGCTGGGAAACTGAAGCTTTCTTT.

This chain connects TRBV4-2 to TRBJ2-2; 7 nucleotides match TRBD2. With V trimmed by 0 bases and J by 5 bases, 3 bases remained unmatched. This CDR3 region has 15 residues. Germline CDR1 reads LGHNA; CDR2 reads YNFKEQ. This CDR3 is CASSQDHSGTGELFF. CDR3 nucleotide sequence: TGTGCCAGCAGCCAAGATCATAGCGGGACCGGGGAGCTGTTTTTT.

This chain links TRBV4-2 with TRBJ2-3; TRBD2 matches at 7 bases. The V and J ends lost 4 bases and 2 bases, in that order; junction bases with no gene match: 12. CDR1 is LGHNA and CDR2 is YNFKEQ in the germline V gene. The CDR3 is made up of 17 amino acids. CDR3 sequence reads: CASSPRAGGSNTDTQYF. The CDR3 bases are TGTGCCAGCAGCCCGCGAGCTGGCGGGAGTAACACAGATACGCAGTATTTT.

The V gene is TRBV2, the J gene TRBJ1-1, with D uncertain. Germline-derived CDR1 and CDR2 are SNHLY and FYNNEI. The CDR3 totals 14 residues. V lost 1 base, J lost 2 bases, and 8 bases lay in between. The CDR3 sequence is CASSEVGRNTEAFF. CDR3 in DNA: TGTGCCAGCAGTGAAGTGGGCCGAAACACTGAAGCTTTCTTT.

DNA of the CDR3: TGTGCCAGCAGCTTCGACCTGAATGGCAATCAGCCCCAGCATTTT. Amino acid sequence: CASSFDLNGNQPQHF. The chain is built from TRBV7-8 and TRBJ1-5; D is uncertain. The germline V gene has CDR1 SGHVS and CDR2 FQNEAQ. Trimming cost V 3 bases and J 2 bases, with 11 bases left between them. The CDR3 sequence is 15 residues long. Together with reference TRBV7-8 and TRBJ1-5, the CDR3 gives the full variable domain: GAGVSQSPRYKVAKRGQDVALRCDPISGHVSLFWYQQALGQGPEFLTYFQNEAQLDKSGLPSDRFFAERPEGSVSTLKIQRTQQEDSAVYLCASSFDLNGNQPQHFGDGTRLSIL.

This clone has more than one count but fewer than ten. This chain connects TRBV28 to TRBJ1-6; D unresolved. CDR1 and CDR2 from the germline V gene are MDHEN and SYDVKM. The CDR3 runs to 14 residues. With 5 bases removed from V and 6 bases from J, the gap between germline ends came to 11 bases. In DNA form, the CDR3 reads TGTGCCAGCAGTCCAGGTTTAGGTAATTCACCCCTCCACTTT. This encodes CASSPGLGNSPLHF.

The chain uses TRBV5-4 and TRBJ2-7, with D maybe TRBD2 (5 bases). Germline V gene sequence: CDR1 SGHNT, CDR2 YYREEE (reference sequence). The CDR3 loop spans 13 amino acids. The V gene lost 0 bases and the J gene lost 5 bases, with 9 bases spanning the gap. This CDR3 is CASSLAGSHEQYF. The CDR3 DNA reads TGTGCCAGCAGCTTGGCGGGGTCGCACGAGCAGTACTTC.

The chain uses TRBV5-1 and TRBJ1-5, with unresolved D. The ends were cut back, 0 bases at V and 3 bases at J, with 7 bases in the middle. This CDR3 region has 14 residues. CDR1 and CDR2 from the germline V gene are SGHRS and YFSETQ. The CDR3 DNA is TGCGCCAGCAGCTTGGACAGTACCAATCAGCCCCAGCATTTT. Translating it yields CASSLDSTNQPQHF. The full variable domain, its missing parts supplied by reference TRBV5-1 and TRBJ1-5, is KAGVTQTPRYLIKTRGQQVTLSCSPISGHRSVSWYQQTPGQGLQFLFEYFSETQRNKGNFPGRFSGRQFSNSRSEMNVSTLELGDSALYLCASSLDSTNQPQHFGDGTRLSIL.

This clone was detected only a few times. The chain has TRBV2 and TRBJ2-1; no clear D. The CDR3 consists of 13 residues. The V gene's germline CDR1 is SNHLY and CDR2 FYNNEI. Trimming removed 4 bases from V and 9 bases from J, with 13 bases in between. The CDR3 loop is CASSAHSYPEQFF. The CDR3 DNA is TGTGCCAGCAGTGCCCACTCCTACCCTGAGCAGTTCTTC.

CDR3: CASSYRGTGLYEQYF. The CDR3 DNA reads TGTGCCAGCAGTTACCGAGGGACAGGACTCTACGAGCAGTACTTC. The chain joins TRBV6-5 to TRBJ2-7; 8 nucleotides agree with TRBD1. This CDR3 region has 15 residues. The junction had 6 bases not matched to a gene; V was cut back by 2 bases and J by 3 bases. Germline assignment: CDR1 MNHEY and CDR2 SVGAGI.

The chain has TRBV11-3 and TRBJ2-1, with 8 nucleotides matching TRBD1. Trimming cost V 5 bases and J 6 bases; bases outside gene matches: 12. The CDR3 length is 16 residues. Germline V CDR1 and CDR2: SGHNT, YENEEA. Here the CDR3 reads CASSRNTGGLGNEQFF. The CDR3 DNA sequence: TGTGCCAGCAGCCGTAACACAGGGGGTTTGGGCAATGAGCAGTTCTTC.

The V call is TRBV18, the J call TRBJ2-7, with D unclear. Germline V gives CDR1 KGHSH, CDR2 LQKENI. Between the trimmed V and J ends, which lost 2 bases and 7 bases, there was a span of 6 bases. This CDR3 is built from 11 residues. The CDR3 is CASSPNEEQYF. The CDR3 DNA follows: TGTGCCAGCTCACCAAACGAAGAGCAGTACTTC. The entire variable domain, with the rest obtained from reference TRBV18 and TRBJ2-7, is as follows: NAGVMQNPRHLVRRRGQEARLRCSPMKGHSHVYWYRQLPEEGLKFMVYLQKENIIDESGMPKERFSAEFPKEGPSILRIQQVVRGDSAAYFCASSPNEEQYFGPGTRLTVT.

The rearrangement joins TRBV4-3 to TRBJ1-2; no firm D call. The germline V gene encodes CDR1 LGHNA and CDR2 YSLEER. V was pared by 0 bases and J by 8 bases, with 4 bases between. This CDR3 has 11 amino acids. This chain's CDR3 is CASSQELGYTF. The CDR3 DNA reads TGCGCCAGCAGCCAAGAGCTAGGCTACACCTTC.

As regards this clone: Other nucleotide sequences in the sample specify the same CDR3. The chain couples TRBV2 to TRBJ2-7; TRBD1 might be the D (7 bases). The CDR3 is 14 amino acids. The germline V gene has CDR1 SNHLY and CDR2 FYNNEI. The V gene lost 5 bases and the J gene lost 0 bases, with 11 bases spanning the gap. DNA of the CDR3: TGTGCCAGCAGTAGGCAGGGGGGCTCCTACGAGCAGTACTTC. This codes for CASSRQGGSYEQYF.

The V and J genes are TRBV10-2 and TRBJ2-6, with D tentatively TRBD1 (5 bases). Deletions cut 3 bases from V and 1 base from J, with 16 bases between. CDR3 size: 18 residues. Per germline, CDR1 WSHSY and CDR2 SAAADI. CDR3 DNA: TGCGCCAGCAGTGATGGGGCAGCCGATTATTCTGGGGCCAACGTCCTGACTTTC. Its translation: CASSDGAADYSGANVLTF.

The gene calls are TRBV14 and TRBJ2-3, with no clear D. This CDR3 is 17 amino acids long. Germline CDR1 is SGHDN and CDR2 is FVKESK. V lost 1 base to trimming and J lost 1 base, with 15 bases between them. The CDR3 spells CASSQALFVAGTDTQYF. The CDR3 region has the DNA TGTGCCAGCAGCCAAGCTTTATTTGTAGCTGGCACAGATACGCAGTATTTT.

Judged by abundance, this clone is medium-sized. V and J are TRBV11-3 and TRBJ2-1, with 8 bases fitting TRBD1. This CDR3 is 16 amino acids long. Trimming cost V 4 bases and J 6 bases; bases outside gene matches: 11. CDR1 is SGHNT, CDR2 YENEEA, per germline. CDR3 sequence reads: CASSWTGTGSSNEQFF. The CDR3 DNA reads TGTGCCAGCAGCTGGACCGGGACAGGTAGTTCCAATGAGCAGTTCTTC.

V usage is TRBV30 and J usage is TRBJ1-2, with D possibly being TRBD1 (6 bases). The CDR3 length is 16 residues. In germline, CDR1 is GTSNPN, CDR2 SVGIG (reference sequence). Deletions cut 1 base from V and 3 bases from J, with 18 bases between. In nucleotides, the CDR3 is TGTGCCTGGAGTGCTAGCAGGGGCAACGGATACTATGGCTACACCTTC. Translated: CAWSASRGNGYYGYTF.